This entry describes one T cell receptor (beta chain). The antigen remains undetermined. This CDR3 region has 19 residues. V gave up 0 bases and J gave up 0 bases, with 22 bases separating them. Germline V gene sequence: CDR1 DFQATT, CDR2 SNEGSKA (reference sequence). MiXCR, applied by TCRdb to the RT-PCR reads, yields one record per CDR3 protein. This table holds 800,000 to 1,000,000 distinct CDR3 sequences, 20% to 25% found once. The data stem from a study of response to subunit inactivated influenza vaccine. General observations from the study: New T cells are recruited in small numbers by each seasonal influenza vaccination, according to the authors' suggestion.

The chain uses TRBV20-1 and TRBJ2-3, with D possibly matching TRBD2 (7 bases). The TCR was taken from a man aged 50 or older who received an inactivated influenza vaccine. Specimen: PBMCs from blood, collected approximately 5 days after vaccination. The CDR3 nucleotides are TGCAGTGCTAGAGATAGTAGGGGGGGGAGGGGTACTAGCACAGATACGCAGTATTTT. The encoded protein is CSARDSRGGRGTSTDTQYF.